The clone carrying this T cell receptor beta chain was picked up one time. These data come from a study of blood T cell repertoires in COVID-19. Profiled with immunoSEQ multiplex PCR; TCRdb holds only in-frame clones, not every one. The data show about 260,000 clones, over 70% seen once. The CDR3 extends over 16 amino acids. J lost 5 bases, V lost 5 bases, and 8 bases had no gene match. Germline assignment: CDR1 SGHVS and CDR2 FNYEAQ. The chain joins TRBV7-6 to TRBJ2-5, with TRBD2 identical over 13 bases. Input material: peripheral blood. The TCR originated in a woman in her seventies with COVID-19, enrolled during active disease. Here the CDR3 reads CASSVTSGRAWETQYF. Written as DNA, the CDR3 is TGTGCCAGCAGCGTAACTAGCGGGAGGGCCTGGGAGACCCAGTACTTC. Looking up the rest from reference TRBV7-6 and TRBJ2-5 gives the full variable domain: GAGVSQSPRYKVTKRGQDVALRCDPISGHVSLYWYRQALGQGPEFLTYFNYEAQQDKSGLPNDRFSAERPEGSISTLTIQRTEQRDSAMYRCASSVTSGRAWETQYFGPGTRLLVL.